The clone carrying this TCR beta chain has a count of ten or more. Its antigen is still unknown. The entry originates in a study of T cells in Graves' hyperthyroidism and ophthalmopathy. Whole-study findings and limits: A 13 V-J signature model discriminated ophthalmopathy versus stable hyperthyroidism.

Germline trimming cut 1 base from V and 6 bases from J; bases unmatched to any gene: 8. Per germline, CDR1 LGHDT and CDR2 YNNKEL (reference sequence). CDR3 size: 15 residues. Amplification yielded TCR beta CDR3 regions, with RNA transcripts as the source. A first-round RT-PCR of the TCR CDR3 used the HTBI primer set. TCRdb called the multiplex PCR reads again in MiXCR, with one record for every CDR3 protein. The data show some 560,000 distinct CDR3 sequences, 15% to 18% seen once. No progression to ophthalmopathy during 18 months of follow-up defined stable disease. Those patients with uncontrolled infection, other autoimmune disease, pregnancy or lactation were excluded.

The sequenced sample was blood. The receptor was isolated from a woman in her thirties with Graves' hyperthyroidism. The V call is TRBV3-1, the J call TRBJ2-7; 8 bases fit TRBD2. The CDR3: CASSQVTGGSTEQYF. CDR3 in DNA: TGTGCCAGCAGCCAAGTAACGGGAGGGTCCACCGAGCAGTACTTC.